The sequence of this TCR beta chain was determined in a study of T cell responses to AZD1222 COVID-19 vaccine (dated by TCRdb to the early 2020s). Background for the entire study: A total of 230 to 250 trial participants underwent TCR sequencing, of whom under 220 had received two doses of AZD1222 and 26 had received two doses of the MenACWY control vaccine. Trial participants were enrolled into age subgroups of 18-55, 56-69 and 70-plus years, which contained roughly 140, 27 and 60 TCR-sequenced participants, respectively. What the authors observed across the whole study: Most participants were white British and females outnumbered males, and the authors suggested that clonal diversity may have been underestimated. The vaccine-associated CD4 TCRs covered the entire spike protein, and the dominant responses fell in regions 160-218 and 743-854. Conclusions about previously exposed vaccinees are limited because only five to seven AZD1222 recipients were SARS-CoV-2 seropositive at baseline. Spike-specific TCR breadth and depth rose significantly after two AZD1222 doses compared with day 0 and with MenACWY recipients. Because no samples from the day 14 peak response were available, repertoires could be characterized only after the peak T cell response. In the small 56-69-year group, the increase in depth fell short of significance, most likely because of low power. Nearly half of unique spike-specific TCRs reportedly recognized epitopes outside regions mutated in the B.1.351 and B.1.1.7 variants.

The CDR3 regions of human TCRbeta chains were analyzed by immunosequencing. On the study's bioinformatics: Repertoire TCRs were matched against a reference library of SARS-CoV-2-specific TCRs generated with the MIRA antigen-specificity platform. Breadth was defined as the fraction of unique TCRs that were SARS-CoV-2-associated, and depth was defined as the fraction of total T cells that were SARS-CoV-2-associated. Using the MIRA data, every spike-specific TCR was mapped to the spike region that the TCR reacted to and assigned to either a CD4 or a CD8 class. Log10-transformed breadth and depth values were compared by one-way ANOVA with Sidak's multiple comparisons tests. This immuneACCESS table, as held by TCRdb, lists in-frame sequences with V and J called but not all clones. Of the missing ones, under half trace to an unresolved V gene in checked studies; the others have no known cause. V and J calls and clone size are given by that table; D and trimming were obtained from the DNA. The sample table records about 130,000 clones; less than 95% of these occur just once. The top ten clonotypes cover about 4.2% of the sample.

Taken from cysteine to phenylalanine, the CDR3 has 15 residues. Just CDR3 DNA is preserved here, 45 bases in frame from base 1. The germline V gene yields MGHDK for CDR1 and SYGVNS for CDR2. The junction carries 13 bases between V and J, which are trimmed by 4 bases and 0 bases respectively. A note on this clone: This receptor's antigen is unknown. Per-base quality was not reported, and no clone a single base away is much larger than it.

In light of the paper, this sample's time point label describes: baseline before first vaccination. The treatment or condition tag for this specimen amounts to: meningococcal conjugate vaccine given as trial control. The vaccinee samples were drawn from two UK trials, COV001 and COV002, one of which was a single-blind randomized controlled phase 2/3 trial testing AZD1222 (ChAdOx1 nCoV-19) in healthy adults. Trial participant PBMC samples were collected at day 0 and day 28 after the second dose for TCRbeta chain sequencing. The V gene is TRBV25-1 and the J gene is TRBJ2-7; the D gene is perhaps TRBD2, on 5 matching bases. The sequencing used peripheral blood, collected on day 0 of MenACWY control vaccination. This TCR was recovered from an adult in good health. The nucleotides read TGTGCCAGCAGTGGTGCGGGTAAGAGCTCCTACGAGCAGTACTTC. Its protein is CASSGAGKSSYEQYF.